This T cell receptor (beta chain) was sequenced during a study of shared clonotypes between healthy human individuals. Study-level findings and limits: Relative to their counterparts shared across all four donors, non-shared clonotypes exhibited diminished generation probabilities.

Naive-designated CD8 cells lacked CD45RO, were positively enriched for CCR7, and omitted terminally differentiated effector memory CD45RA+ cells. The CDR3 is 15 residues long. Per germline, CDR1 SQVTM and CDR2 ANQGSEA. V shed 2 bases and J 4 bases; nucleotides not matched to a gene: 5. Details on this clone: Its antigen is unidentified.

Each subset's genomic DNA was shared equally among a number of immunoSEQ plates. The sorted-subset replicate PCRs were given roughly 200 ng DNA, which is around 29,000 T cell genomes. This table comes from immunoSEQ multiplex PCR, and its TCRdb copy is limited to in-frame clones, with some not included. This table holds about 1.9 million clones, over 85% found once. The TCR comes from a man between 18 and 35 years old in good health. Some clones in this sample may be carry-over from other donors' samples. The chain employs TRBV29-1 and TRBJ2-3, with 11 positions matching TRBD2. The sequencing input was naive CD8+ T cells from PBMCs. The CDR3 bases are TGCAGCGTTGAACTAGCGGGAGGATCCCCAGATACGCAGTATTTT. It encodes CSVELAGGSPDTQYF.